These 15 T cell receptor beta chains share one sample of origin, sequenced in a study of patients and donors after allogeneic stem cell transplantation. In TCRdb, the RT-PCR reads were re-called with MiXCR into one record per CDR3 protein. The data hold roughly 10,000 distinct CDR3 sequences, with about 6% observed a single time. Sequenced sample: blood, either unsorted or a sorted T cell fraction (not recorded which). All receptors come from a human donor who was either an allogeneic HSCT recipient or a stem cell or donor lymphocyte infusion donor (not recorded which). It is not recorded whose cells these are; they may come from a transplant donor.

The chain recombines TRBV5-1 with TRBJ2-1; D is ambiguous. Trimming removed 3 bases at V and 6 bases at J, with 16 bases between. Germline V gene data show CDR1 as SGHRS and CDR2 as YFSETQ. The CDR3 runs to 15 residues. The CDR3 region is CASSSSDSDFNEQFF. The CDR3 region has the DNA TGCGCCAGCAGCTCAAGCGACTCCGATTTCAATGAGCAGTTCTTC.

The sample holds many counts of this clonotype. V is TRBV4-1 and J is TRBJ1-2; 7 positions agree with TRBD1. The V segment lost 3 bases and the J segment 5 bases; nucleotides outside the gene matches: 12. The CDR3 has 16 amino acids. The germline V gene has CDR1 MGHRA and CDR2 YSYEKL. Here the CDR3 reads CASSQGPVRDRYGYTF. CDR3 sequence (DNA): TGCGCCAGCAGCCAGGGCCCCGTCCGGGACAGATATGGCTACACCTTC.

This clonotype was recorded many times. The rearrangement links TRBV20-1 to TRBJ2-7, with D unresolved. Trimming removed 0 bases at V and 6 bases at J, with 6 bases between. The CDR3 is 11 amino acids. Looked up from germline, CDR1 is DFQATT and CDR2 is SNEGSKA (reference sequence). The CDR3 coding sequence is TGCAGTGCTAGAGAGTTTCTCGAGCAGTACTTC. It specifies CSAREFLEQYF.

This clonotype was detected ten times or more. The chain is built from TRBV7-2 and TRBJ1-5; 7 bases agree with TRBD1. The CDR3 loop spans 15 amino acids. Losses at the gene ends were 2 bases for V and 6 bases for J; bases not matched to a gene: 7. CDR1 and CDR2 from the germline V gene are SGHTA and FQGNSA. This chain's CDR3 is CASSLSLQGIQPQHF. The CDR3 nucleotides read TGTGCCAGCAGCTTATCGTTACAGGGGATTCAGCCCCAGCATTTT.

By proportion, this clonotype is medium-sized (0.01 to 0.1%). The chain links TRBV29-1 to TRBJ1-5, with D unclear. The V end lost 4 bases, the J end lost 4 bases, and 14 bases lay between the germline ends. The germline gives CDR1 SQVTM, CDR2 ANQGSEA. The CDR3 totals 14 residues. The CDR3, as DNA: TGCAGCGTTGGGGAAATAAACGGTAATCAGCCCCAGCATTTT. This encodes CSVGEINGNQPQHF. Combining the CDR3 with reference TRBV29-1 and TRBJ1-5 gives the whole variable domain SAVISQKPSRDICQRGTSLTIQCQVDSQVTMMFWYRQQPGQSLTLIATANQGSEATYESGFVIDKFPISRPNLTFSTLTVSNMSPEDSSIYLCSVGEINGNQPQHFGDGTRLSIL.

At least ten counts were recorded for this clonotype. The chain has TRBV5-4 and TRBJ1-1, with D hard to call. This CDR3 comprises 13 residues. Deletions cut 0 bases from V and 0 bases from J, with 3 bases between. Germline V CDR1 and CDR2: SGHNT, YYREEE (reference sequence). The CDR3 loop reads CASSLDLNTEAFF. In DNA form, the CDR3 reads TGTGCCAGCAGCTTGGATCTGAACACTGAAGCTTTCTTT.

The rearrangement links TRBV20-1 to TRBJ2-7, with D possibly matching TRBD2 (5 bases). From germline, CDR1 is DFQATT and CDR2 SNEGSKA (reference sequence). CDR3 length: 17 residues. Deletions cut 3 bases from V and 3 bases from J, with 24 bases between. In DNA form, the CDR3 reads TGCAGTGCTAGTCCTACGACGGGAACCCCTTCTATCTACGAGCAGTACTTC. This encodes CSASPTTGTPSIYEQYF.

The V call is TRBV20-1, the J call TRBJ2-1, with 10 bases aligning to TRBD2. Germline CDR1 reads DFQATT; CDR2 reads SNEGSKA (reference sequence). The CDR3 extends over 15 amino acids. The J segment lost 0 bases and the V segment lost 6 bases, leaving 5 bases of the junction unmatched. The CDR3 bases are TGCAGTGCCCCCCGACTAGCGGGCTCCTACAATGAGCAGTTCTTC. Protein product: CSAPRLAGSYNEQFF.

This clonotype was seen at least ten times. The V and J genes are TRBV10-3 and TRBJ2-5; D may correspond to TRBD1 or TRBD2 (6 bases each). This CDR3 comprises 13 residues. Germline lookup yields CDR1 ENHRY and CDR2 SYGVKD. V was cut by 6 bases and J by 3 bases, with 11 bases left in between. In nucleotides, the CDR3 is TGTGCCATCAGGGGGGCTAGCGAAGAGACCCAGTACTTC. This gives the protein CAIRGASEETQYF.

The chain's CDR3 is CATSRVLADRETQYF. DNA for the CDR3: TGTGCCACCAGCAGAGTCCTAGCGGACCGAGAGACCCAGTACTTC. This chain uses TRBV15 with TRBJ2-5; 7 bases are a match to TRBD2. This CDR3 spans 15 amino acids. Trimming removed 1 base from V and 4 bases from J; junction bases left unmatched: 6. Germline CDR1 reads LNHNV; CDR2 reads YYDKDF (reference sequence). The variable domain in full, completed from reference TRBV15 and TRBJ2-5, reads DAMVIQNPRYQVTQFGKPVTLSCSQTLNHNVMYWYQQKSSQAPKLLFHYYDKDFNNEADTPDNFQSRRPNTSFCFLDIRSPGLGDTAMYLCATSRVLADRETQYFGPGTRLLVL.

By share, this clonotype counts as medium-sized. This CDR3 is CASSLQAGASTDTQYF. CDR3 bases: TGTGCCAGCAGCCTCCAAGCGGGAGCATCGACAGATACGCAGTATTTT. The genes are TRBV7-2 and TRBJ2-3, with 8 bases aligning to TRBD2. After removal of 5 bases from V and 3 bases from J, the junction contained 10 bases not matched to a gene. This CDR3 comprises 16 residues. Germline loops: CDR1 SGHTA, CDR2 FQGNSA.

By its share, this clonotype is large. The CDR3 sequence: CASSSQGQNTEAFF. The CDR3 nucleotides read TGTGCCAGCAGCTCACAGGGCCAGAACACTGAAGCTTTCTTT. The chain uses TRBV7-3 and TRBJ1-1; tentatively, D is TRBD1 (6 bases). The CDR3 loop spans 14 amino acids. V lost 4 bases, J lost 1 base, and 10 bases lay in between. Germline values: CDR1 SGHTA, CDR2 FQGTGA.

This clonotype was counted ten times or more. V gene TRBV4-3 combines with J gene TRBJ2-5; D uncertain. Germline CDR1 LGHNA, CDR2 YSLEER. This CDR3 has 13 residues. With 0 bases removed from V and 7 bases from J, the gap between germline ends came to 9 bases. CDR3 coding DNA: TGCGCCAGCAGCCAAGATTGGGTAGGGACCCAGTACTTC. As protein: CASSQDWVGTQYF.

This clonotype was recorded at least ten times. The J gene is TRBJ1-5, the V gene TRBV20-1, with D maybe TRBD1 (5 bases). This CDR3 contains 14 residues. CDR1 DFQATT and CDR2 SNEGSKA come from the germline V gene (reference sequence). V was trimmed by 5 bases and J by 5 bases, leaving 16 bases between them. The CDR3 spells CSAEQESFYQPQHF. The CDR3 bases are TGCAGTGCTGAACAGGAGTCCTTTTATCAGCCCCAGCATTTT.

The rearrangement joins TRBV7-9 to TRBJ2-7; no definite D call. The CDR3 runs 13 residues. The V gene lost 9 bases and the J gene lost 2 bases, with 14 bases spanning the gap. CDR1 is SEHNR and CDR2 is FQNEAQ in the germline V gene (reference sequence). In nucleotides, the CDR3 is TGTGCCAGTGCCCAAGGGCTGACCTACGAGCAGTACTTC. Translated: CASAQGLTYEQYF.